This record looks at one T cell receptor beta chain sequence and its context. Amplification used 60 V beta primers and 13 J beta primers. Some clones are missing from TCRdb's copy, which holds only in-frame ones; the method was immunoSEQ multiplex PCR. The sample shows some 90,000 clones, around four fifths of them seen only once. The sample's time point: after dendritic cell vaccination, including at tumor progression/relapse. Selection required adequate fresh-frozen tumor tissue plus more than two years' survival data. All glioblastoma patients lacked an isocitrate dehydrogenase mutation. This entry is derived from a study of glioma-infiltrating T cells after dendritic cell vaccination. About the study: The vaccine used monocyte-derived dendritic cells pulsed overnight with autologous tumor lysate.

The V gene lost 1 base and the J gene lost 8 bases, with 16 bases spanning the gap. The CDR3 length is 16 residues. The chain couples TRBV5-3 to TRBJ1-6; unclear D gene. TRBV5-3 belongs to the ORF category, with a function that is uncertain. The material was blood, obtained after dendritic cell vaccination. The sequence derives from a human donor with glioblastoma. The CDR3 reads CARSLSSPEPHSPLHF. The CDR3 nucleotides are TGTGCCAGAAGCTTGTCCTCCCCAGAACCCCATTCACCCCTCCACTTT.